This note documents a single TCR beta chain sequence. Method: immunoSEQ multiplex PCR; TCRdb's copy keeps in-frame clones and lacks some. The sample has roughly 48,000 clones, about 92% seen once. These data are taken from a study of T cell changes during pregnancy in multiple sclerosis. V shed 1 base and J 2 bases; nucleotides not matched to a gene: 3. This CDR3 contains 15 residues. The specimen comprised CD4+ T cells from peripheral blood mononuclear cells, sampled in the third trimester of pregnancy. The J gene is TRBJ2-7, the V gene TRBV5-3, with TRBD1 matching 10 bases. TRBV5-3 is filed as an ORF, its function uncertain. The TCR originated in a female donor with multiple sclerosis, enrolled in a pregnancy study. CDR3 loop: CARSLLGQGAYEQYF. The CDR3, as DNA: TGTGCCAGAAGCTTGCTCGGACAGGGGGCCTACGAGCAGTACTTC.